These 19 T cell receptor beta chains were all obtained from the same sample, sequenced in a study of identical twins. From the 5' RACE reads, TCRdb called clonotypes with MiXCR, one entry per CDR3 protein. The sample carries about 500,000 distinct CDR3 sequences, roughly an eighth recorded once. These same data were also listed under a study on yellow fever vaccine responses in identical twins.

What was sequenced was CD4+ T cells sorted from blood. These receptors came from a woman younger than 30 in good health.

This clonotype was found a few times. This chain uses TRBV12-3 or TRBV12-4 with TRBJ2-5, with D possibly matching TRBD1 (7 bases). Trimming left V 6 bases short and J 4 bases short, with 15 bases between. CDR3 length: 14 residues. The chain's CDR3 is CASRNRGGGETQYF. The DNA for the CDR3 is TGTGCCAGCAGGAACAGGGGAGGCGGAGAGACCCAGTACTTC.

The chain employs TRBV29-1 and TRBJ2-4; 12 nucleotides line up with TRBD2. CDR3 size: 17 residues. V was pared by 8 bases and J by 6 bases, with 17 bases of the junction left unmatched. The germline V gene encodes CDR1 SQVTM and CDR2 ANQGSEA. The CDR3 DNA sequence: TGCAGCACCCGGGAGGGGCTAGCGGGAGGGCCTGGAAACATTCAGTACTTC. The encoded protein is CSTREGLAGGPGNIQYF.

The chain has TRBV20-1 and TRBJ2-1, with 7 bases aligning to TRBD1. Germline V gene data show CDR1 as DFQATT and CDR2 as SNEGSKA (reference sequence). The length of the CDR3 is 15 residues. Trimming at V came to 0 bases and at J to 5 bases, leaving 7 bases not matched to a gene. The CDR3 nucleotides read TGCAGTGCTAGAGATCCGAGGGGGCGAGACAATGAGCAGTTCTTC. It translates to CSARDPRGRDNEQFF.

This clonotype turned up a few times. V gene TRBV27 combines with J gene TRBJ2-7, with TRBD1 matching over 8 bases. The CDR3 is 14 amino acids. V was pared by 0 bases and J by 6 bases, with 4 bases of the junction left unmatched. Germline V gene sequence: CDR1 MNHEY, CDR2 SMNVEV (reference sequence). The CDR3 bases are TGTGCCAGCAGTTTATCGCAGGGGGCAGGCGAGCAGTACTTC. This codes for CASSLSQGAGEQYF.

This clonotype was recorded many times. The J gene is TRBJ1-1, the V gene TRBV29-1; TRBD1 is a possible D gene (5 bases). CDR3 length equals 13 residues. Trimming removed 4 bases at V and 4 bases at J, with 13 bases between. CDR1 is SQVTM and CDR2 is ANQGSEA in the germline V gene. The CDR3 spells CSVARGGITEAFF. Written as DNA, the CDR3 is TGCAGCGTTGCTCGGGGGGGGATCACTGAAGCTTTCTTT.

This clonotype was recorded many times. The CDR3 DNA reads TGCGCCAGCAGCTCTTACGATGGCTACACCTTC. Amino acid sequence: CASSSYDGYTF. The genes are TRBV5-1 and TRBJ1-2, with D unresolved. Trimming removed 3 bases from V and 6 bases from J, with 6 bases in between. The CDR3 length is 11 residues. The germline V gene encodes CDR1 SGHRS and CDR2 YFSETQ.

This sequence joins TRBV7-2 and TRBJ2-2; tentative D call: TRBD1 (5 bases). Trimming pared 2 bases from V and 5 bases from J, leaving 9 bases between. The CDR3 loop spans 14 amino acids. Germline V CDR1 and CDR2: SGHTA, FQGNSA. In nucleotides, the CDR3 is TGTGCCAGCAGCTTAAACCCAGGGACCGGGGAGCTGTTTTTT. Translation: CASSLNPGTGELFF.

DNA for the CDR3: TGTGCCAGCAGCTTCACGTCTGGGACTAGCGGGTTCGAGCAGTACTTC. This encodes CASSFTSGTSGFEQYF. The chain is built from TRBV7-2 and TRBJ2-7, with 12 bases lining up with TRBD2. Germline CDR1 SGHTA, CDR2 FQGNSA. Losses at the gene ends were 3 bases for V and 6 bases for J; bases not matched to a gene: 9. This CDR3 comprises 16 residues.

V is TRBV13 and J is TRBJ2-7; possibly TRBD1 for D (6 bases). Trimming shortened V by 0 bases and J by 9 bases, and 12 bases separated the two germline ends. The CDR3 consists of 13 residues. The germline gives CDR1 PRHDT, CDR2 FYEKMQ (reference sequence). The CDR3 spells CASSLGRGWGQYF. CDR3 DNA: TGTGCCAGCAGCTTAGGCAGGGGTTGGGGGCAGTACTTC.

V is TRBV6-1 and J is TRBJ2-2; D tentatively fits TRBD1 or TRBD2 (5 bases each). Trimming left V 4 bases short and J 7 bases short, with 10 bases between. Per germline, CDR1 MNHNS and CDR2 SASEGT. The CDR3 has 13 amino acids. This CDR3 reads CASSALGVGELFF. CDR3 nucleotide sequence: TGTGCCAGCAGTGCTCTGGGGGTCGGGGAGCTGTTTTTT.

In this sample, this clonotype turned up a few times. V is TRBV20-1 and J is TRBJ2-3; D may be TRBD1 or TRBD2 (5 bases each). CDR1 is DFQATT and CDR2 is SNEGSKA in the germline V gene (reference sequence). With 3 bases removed from V and 3 bases from J, the gap between germline ends came to 13 bases. The CDR3 spans 14 residues. The CDR3 DNA follows: TGCAGTGCTAGTGGCAGGGAGAGGACAGATACGCAGTATTTT. Protein: CSASGRERTDTQYF.

This clonotype has a handful of counts. J is TRBJ2-4 and V is TRBV2, with TRBD2 as a possible D gene (5 bases). Germline loops: CDR1 SNHLY, CDR2 FYNNEI. The CDR3 totals 13 residues. The V end was cut by 9 bases, the J end by 6 bases, with 15 bases between. The CDR3 nucleotides are TGTGCCAGTATCCGGGATTTCGGAAACATTCAGTACTTC. Translated: CASIRDFGNIQYF.

This clonotype was seen only a few times. V and J are TRBV24-1 and TRBJ2-4; 7 bases fit TRBD1. CDR1 is KGHDR and CDR2 is SFDVKD in the germline V gene. The CDR3 is made up of 13 amino acids. Trimming at V came to 7 bases and at J to 8 bases, leaving 7 bases not matched to a gene. The chain's CDR3 is CATRTQGRDIQYF. CDR3 bases: TGTGCCACCAGGACACAGGGGCGGGACATTCAGTACTTC.

Only a few counts were recorded for this clonotype. The V and J genes are TRBV5-4 and TRBJ2-5, with D perhaps matching TRBD2 (5 bases). The CDR3 spans 14 residues. The germline V and J ends were trimmed by 4 bases and 2 bases, with 12 bases remaining between them. From germline, CDR1 is SGHNT and CDR2 YYREEE (reference sequence). CDR3 sequence: CASSQDSFQETQYF. The CDR3, as DNA: TGTGCCAGCAGCCAGGACTCCTTTCAAGAGACCCAGTACTTC.

The chain is built from TRBV11-2 and TRBJ2-7; a possible D gene is TRBD1 (8 bases). Germline lookup yields CDR1 SGHAT and CDR2 FQNNGV. The ends were cut back, 4 bases at V and 2 bases at J, with 15 bases in the middle. The CDR3 extends over 15 amino acids. CDR3 bases: TGTGCCAGCAGCTACCGGGGGGACAGGACCTACGAGCAGTACTTC. Amino acids: CASSYRGDRTYEQYF.

The CDR3 protein is CASSMLAGTPGELFF. The CDR3 DNA reads as TGTGCCAGCAGCATGCTAGCGGGAACACCGGGGGAGCTGTTTTTT. The V and J genes are TRBV7-2 and TRBJ2-2; 9 bases line up with TRBD2. CDR3 length: 15 amino acids. In germline, CDR1 is SGHTA, CDR2 FQGNSA. Germline trimming cut 5 bases from V and 8 bases from J; bases unmatched to any gene: 9. Full variable domain (outside the CDR3, taken from reference TRBV7-2 and TRBJ2-2): GAGVSQSPSNKVTEKGKDVELRCDPISGHTALYWYRQSLGQGLEFLIYFQGNSAPDKSGLPSDRFSAERTGGSVSTLTIQRTQQEDSAVYLCASSMLAGTPGELFFGEGSRLTVL.

The rearrangement uses TRBV20-1 and TRBJ2-5; D may be TRBD1 or TRBD2 (5 bases each). CDR1 and CDR2 (germline): DFQATT, SNEGSKA (reference sequence). The CDR3 is 16 residues long. V lost 1 base, J lost 3 bases, and 18 bases lay in between. The CDR3 region is CSARGGMRGVKETQYF. The DNA of the CDR3 is TGCAGTGCTAGAGGGGGTATGAGGGGCGTTAAAGAGACCCAGTACTTC.

The gene calls are TRBV11-2 and TRBJ2-5; 16 bases agree with TRBD2. Trimming at V came to 2 bases and at J to 4 bases, leaving 16 bases not matched to a gene. Germline values: CDR1 SGHAT, CDR2 FQNNGV. The CDR3 length is 21 residues. This chain's CDR3 is CASSLLVLGTSGGALRETQYF. CDR3 nucleotide sequence: TGTGCCAGCAGCTTACTGGTCCTTGGGACTAGCGGGGGGGCCCTGCGAGAGACCCAGTACTTC.

This clonotype was observed a handful of times. The rearrangement joins TRBV7-9 to TRBJ2-1, with TRBD2 as a possible D gene (6 bases). The germline V gene encodes CDR1 SEHNR and CDR2 FQNEAQ (reference sequence). The CDR3 has 14 residues. V was pared by 7 bases and J by 4 bases, with 14 bases between. CDR3 DNA sequence: TGTGCCAGCACTGCGGGGATTAATTACAATGAGCAGTTCTTC. Encoded protein: CASTAGINYNEQFF.